This T cell receptor (beta chain) was captured by sequencing in a study of Ad26.COV2.S vaccination and SARS-CoV-2 variants. On the study more broadly: Donor was in the COV1001 Ad26.COV2.S trial arm.

Only in-frame clones appear in the TCRdb table, and some are missing; sequencing was by immunoSEQ multiplex PCR. The sample carries roughly 300,000 clones, roughly 89% recorded once. Comments on this clone: Its antigen remains unidentified.

Treatment described: about 20 received Ad26.COV2.S at low or high dose, single or two shots; about 5 received placebo; per-sample allocation not given. Samples were taken on day 63 after the first vaccine or placebo injection. Whole-study findings and limits: Spike-specific CD8+ and CD4+ T cell responses reportedly showed substantial breadth after vaccination. People who got the vaccine or the placebo had similar non-spike TCR breadth.

This material consisted of peripheral blood, taken in a trial of Ad26.COV2.S vaccine versus placebo. This clonotype was sampled from a person aged 18-60 years who received the Ad26.COV2.S COVID-19 vaccine or a placebo.

CDR3 loop: CASSSGQGDRDTQYF. CDR3 coding DNA: TGTGCCAGCAGCTCGGGACAGGGAGATCGAGATACGCAGTATTTT. The rearrangement joins TRBV7-9 to TRBJ2-3, with 9 bases lining up with TRBD1. The CDR3 sequence is 15 residues long. Losses at the gene ends were 4 bases for V and 5 bases for J; bases not matched to a gene: 7. Germline CDR1 is SEHNR and CDR2 is FQNEAQ (reference sequence).